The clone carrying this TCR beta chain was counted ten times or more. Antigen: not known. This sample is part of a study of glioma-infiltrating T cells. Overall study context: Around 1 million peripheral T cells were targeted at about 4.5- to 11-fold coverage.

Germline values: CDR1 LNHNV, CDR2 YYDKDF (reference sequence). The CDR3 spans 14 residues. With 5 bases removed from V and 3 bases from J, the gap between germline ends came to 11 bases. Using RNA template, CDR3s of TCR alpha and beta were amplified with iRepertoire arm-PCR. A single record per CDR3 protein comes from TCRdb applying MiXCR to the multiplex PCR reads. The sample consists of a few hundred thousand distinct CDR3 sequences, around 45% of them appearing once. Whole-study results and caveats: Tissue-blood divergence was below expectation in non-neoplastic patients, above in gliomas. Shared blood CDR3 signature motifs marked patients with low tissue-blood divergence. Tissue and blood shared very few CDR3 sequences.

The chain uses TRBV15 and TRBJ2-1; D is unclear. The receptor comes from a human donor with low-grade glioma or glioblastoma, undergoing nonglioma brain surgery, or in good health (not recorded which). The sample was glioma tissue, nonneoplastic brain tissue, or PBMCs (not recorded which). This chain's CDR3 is CATSARLNYNEQFF. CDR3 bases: TGTGCCACCAGCGCAAGACTGAACTACAATGAGCAGTTCTTC.